What follows are 15 T cell receptor beta chains derived from one specimen sequenced in a study of T cells after yellow fever vaccination. MiXCR, applied by TCRdb to the 5' RACE reads, yields one record per CDR3 protein. The table lists about 130,000 distinct CDR3 sequences, under 8.5% of them singletons. Sample: CD4+ T cells sorted from PBMCs, taken 10 to 11 days after the first yellow fever vaccination. The receptors were gathered from a man between 18 and 29 years old who received the YFV17D yellow fever vaccine.

At least ten counts were recorded for this clonotype. This chain uses TRBV27 with TRBJ2-5; D remains unclear. This CDR3 is 12 amino acids long. In germline, CDR1 is MNHEY, CDR2 SMNVEV (reference sequence). The germline V and J ends were trimmed by 6 bases and 5 bases, with 10 bases remaining between them. The CDR3 nucleotides read TGTGCCAGCAGCGTGGCCGGGGAGACCCAGTACTTC. Residues: CASSVAGETQYF.

This clonotype was recorded at least ten times. CDR3 in DNA: TGTGCCAGCCGCCAGGGAGGAGGTTGGACTGAAGCTTTCTTT. Translating it yields CASRQGGGWTEAFF. The chain carries TRBV28 and TRBJ1-1; tentatively, D is TRBD1 (5 bases). V shed 8 bases and J shed 5 bases, with 18 bases lying between them. Germline values: CDR1 MDHEN, CDR2 SYDVKM. The CDR3 runs 14 residues.

The chain combines TRBV6-1 with TRBJ1-5; tentatively, D is TRBD1 (6 bases). The CDR3 runs to 14 residues. Germline V lookup: CDR1 MNHNS, CDR2 SASEGT. With 5 bases removed from V and 5 bases from J, the gap between germline ends came to 13 bases. The CDR3 here is CASSRTGFDQPQHF. In DNA form, the CDR3 reads TGTGCCAGCAGTCGAACAGGGTTCGATCAGCCCCAGCATTTT.

This clonotype was seen many times. The chain links TRBV20-1 to TRBJ1-3; TRBD1 might be the D (5 bases). CDR1 DFQATT and CDR2 SNEGSKA come from the germline V gene (reference sequence). This CDR3 has 15 residues. V lost 0 bases and J lost 0, with 9 bases in between. CDR3 region: CSARERRGSGNTIYF. The DNA of the CDR3 is TGCAGTGCTAGAGAAAGAAGGGGCTCTGGAAACACCATATATTTT.

This clonotype was recorded at least ten times. The chain links TRBV7-2 to TRBJ2-7, with D possibly matching TRBD2 (6 bases). The CDR3 is made up of 15 amino acids. The germline V and J ends were trimmed by 1 base and 3 bases, with 13 bases remaining between them. Germline loops: CDR1 SGHTA, CDR2 FQGNSA. The CDR3 reads CASSLGRGVFYEQYF. CDR3 nucleotides: TGTGCCAGCAGCTTAGGGCGGGGAGTTTTCTACGAGCAGTACTTC.

This clonotype was seen at least ten times. This sequence joins TRBV10-3 and TRBJ1-6; D might be TRBD1 (5 bases). The CDR3 is 13 amino acids. V dropped 10 bases and J dropped 7 bases, with 14 bases sitting between them. Germline loops: CDR1 ENHRY, CDR2 SYGVKD. The CDR3: CATGGQGNSPLHF. In DNA, the CDR3 is TGTGCCACCGGAGGCCAGGGAAATTCACCCCTCCACTTT.

This clonotype showed up many times. The V call is TRBV4-2, the J call TRBJ2-5; weak D call: TRBD1 (6 bases). This CDR3 comprises 15 residues. Germline loops: CDR1 LGHNA, CDR2 YNFKEQ. The ends were cut back, 4 bases at V and 1 base at J, with 13 bases in the middle. As DNA, the CDR3 is TGTGCCAGCAGCCGCCTCGGACAGACCCAAGAGACCCAGTACTTC. It codes for CASSRLGQTQETQYF.

In its sample, this clonotype was seen many times. This sequence joins TRBV20-1 and TRBJ2-7, with D maybe TRBD2 (6 bases). V lost 1 base, J lost 2 bases, and 18 bases lay in between. The V gene's germline CDR1 is DFQATT and CDR2 SNEGSKA (reference sequence). This CDR3 spans 16 amino acids. CDR3 DNA: TGCAGTGCTAGAGGGGGGACTCAGCCGATAACCTACGAGCAGTACTTC. Translation: CSARGGTQPITYEQYF.

This clonotype was recorded many times. The V call is TRBV5-1, the J call TRBJ2-3; 11 nucleotides line up with TRBD2. The germline V gene encodes CDR1 SGHRS and CDR2 YFSETQ. The CDR3 has 16 residues. J lost 3 bases, V lost 3 bases, and 6 bases had no gene match. The CDR3: CASSSSGGQSTDTQYF. The CDR3 DNA sequence: TGCGCCAGCAGCTCTAGCGGGGGGCAAAGTACAGATACGCAGTATTTT.

This clonotype was observed many times. This chain joins TRBV5-4 and TRBJ1-1; D is possibly TRBD1 (5 bases). Germline V gene sequence: CDR1 SGHNT, CDR2 YYREEE (reference sequence). The CDR3 is made up of 20 amino acids. The V end lost 0 bases, the J end lost 0 bases, and 24 bases lay between the germline ends. For the CDR3, the DNA is TGTGCCAGCAGCTTGGCCGTATGGAAAACGGCTGGGACGGTGAACACTGAAGCTTTCTTT. As protein: CASSLAVWKTAGTVNTEAFF.

The chain combines TRBV9 with TRBJ2-3, with 12 bases matching TRBD2. CDR3 length: 16 residues. J gave up 4 bases and V 0 bases, and 3 bases lay outside the gene matches. Looked up from germline, CDR1 is SGDLS and CDR2 is YYNGEE. CDR3 loop: CASSVEPSGGADTQYF. In DNA form, the CDR3 reads TGTGCCAGCAGCGTAGAACCTAGCGGGGGGGCAGATACGCAGTATTTT.

This clonotype was seen repeatedly, ten times or more. The chain joins TRBV5-6 to TRBJ2-3, with a tentative D call TRBD2 (6 bases). V shed 4 bases and J shed 6 bases, with 18 bases lying between them. The CDR3 loop spans 15 amino acids. Germline lookup yields CDR1 SGHDT and CDR2 YYEEEE. CDR3 sequence: CASSRTGLTGDTQYF. CDR3 nucleotides: TGTGCCAGCAGCCGTACGGGACTCACCGGGGATACGCAGTATTTT.

Many counts were recorded for this clonotype. The genes are TRBV4-3 and TRBJ1-6; D not certain. Trimming left V 0 bases short and J 7 bases short, with 16 bases between. Germline CDR1 LGHNA, CDR2 YSLEER. This CDR3 has 17 residues. CDR3 DNA: TGCGCCAGCAGCCAAGATTTGCGGACGAGAAACAATTCACCCCTCCACTTT. This sequence encodes CASSQDLRTRNNSPLHF.

This clonotype was observed at least ten times. The rearrangement links TRBV7-9 to TRBJ2-1; D assignment may be TRBD1 or TRBD2 (6 bases each). The V gene's germline CDR1 is SEHNR and CDR2 FQNEAQ (reference sequence). CDR3 length equals 11 residues. With 5 bases removed from V and 13 bases from J, the gap between germline ends came to 12 bases. CDR3 sequence: CASSPGGGQFF. In DNA, the CDR3 is TGTGCCAGCAGCCCCGGAGGGGGACAGTTCTTC. The whole variable domain, filled in from reference TRBV7-9 and TRBJ2-1, reads DTGVSQNPRHKITKRGQNVTFRCDPISEHNRLYWYRQTLGQGPEFLTYFQNEAQLEKSRLLSDRFSAERPKGSFSTLEIQRTEQGDSAMYLCASSPGGGQFFGPGTRLTVL.

This clonotype was counted ten times or more. The CDR3 loop reads CASSQPTGPSSYNEQFF. CDR3 sequence (DNA): TGTGCCAGCAGTCAACCCACAGGACCAAGCTCCTACAATGAGCAGTTCTTC. V usage is TRBV6-2 or TRBV6-3 and J usage is TRBJ2-1; D perhaps matches TRBD1 (5 bases). The CDR3 sequence is 17 residues long. Germline-derived CDR1 and CDR2 are MNHEY and SVGEGT. Between the trimmed V and J ends, which lost 5 bases and 0 bases, there was a span of 17 bases.